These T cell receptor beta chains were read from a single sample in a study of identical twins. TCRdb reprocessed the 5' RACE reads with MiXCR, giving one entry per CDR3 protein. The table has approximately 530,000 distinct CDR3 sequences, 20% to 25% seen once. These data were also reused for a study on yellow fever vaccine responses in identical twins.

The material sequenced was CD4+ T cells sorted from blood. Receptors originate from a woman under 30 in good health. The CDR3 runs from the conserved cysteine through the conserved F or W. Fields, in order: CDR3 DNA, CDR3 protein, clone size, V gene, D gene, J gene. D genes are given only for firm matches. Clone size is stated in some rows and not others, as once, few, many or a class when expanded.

TGTGCCAGCAGCTTAGAGGGGGGAGGCGAGCAGTTCTTC | CASSLEGGGEQFF | few | TRBV7-3 | . | TRBJ2-1
TGTGCCAGCAGCCCTATACAGGGATACGAGCAGTACTTC | CASSPIQGYEQYF | few | TRBV27 | . | TRBJ2-7
TGTGCCAGCAGCTCCGGACAGGGGCTAAGGCATGAGCAGTTCTTC | CASSSGQGLRHEQFF | . | TRBV7-9 | TRBD1 | TRBJ2-1
TGTGCCACCAGTGATACCCGGACTAGCGGGAGCTCTGGGGCCAACGTCCTGACTTTC | CATSDTRTSGSSGANVLTF | . | TRBV24-1 | TRBD2 | TRBJ2-6
TGTGCCAGCAGTTACGGTGGGGATGCAGATACGCAGTATTTT | CASSYGGDADTQYF | few | TRBV6-5 | . | TRBJ2-3
TGTGCCATCAGAGTTAGCGGGGGGGCTGACAATGAGCAGTTCTTC | CAIRVSGGADNEQFF | few | TRBV10-3 | TRBD2 | TRBJ2-1
TGTGCCAGCAGCCGGACTCGGGTAGCGGGAGCTTTCGATACGCAGTATTTT | CASSRTRVAGAFDTQYF | . | TRBV14 | TRBD2 | TRBJ2-3
TGCGCCAGCAGCCCTAGTCTCTCCTACAATGAGCAGTTCTTC | CASSPSLSYNEQFF | many | TRBV5-1 | . | TRBJ2-1
TGTGCCAGCAGCGTGAGGGGACTAGCGGGGGGGCCGAGAGGAACAGATACGCAGTATTTT | CASSVRGLAGGPRGTDTQYF | . | TRBV11-2 | TRBD2 | TRBJ2-3
TGCAGTGCCCCCGGGGTAGCGGGAGGCAATGAGCAGTTCTTC | CSAPGVAGGNEQFF | . | TRBV20-1 | TRBD2 | TRBJ2-1
TGCGCCAGCAGTGAACAGAGCTCCTACAATGAGCAGTTCTTC | CASSEQSSYNEQFF | few | TRBV10-2 | . | TRBJ2-1
TGTGCCATCAGTGAGAGTGAGGGGACGAGCTCCTACGAGCAGTACTTC | CAISESEGTSSYEQYF | . | TRBV10-3 | . | TRBJ2-7